These 29 T cell receptor beta chains came from one sample sequenced in a study of CD8 T cells in acute hepatitis C reinfection. Whole-study results and caveats: TRBV04 and TRBV06 were preferentially used in all groups, not explained by naive pool overrepresentation.

The time point denotes: acute HCV infection, within 168 days of estimated infection date. Sequencing of hepatitis C virus-specific cells was done ex vivo rather than after in vitro expansion. Libraries were prepared by immunoSEQ multiplex PCR; TCRdb keeps only in-frame clonotypes and omits some of them. Found here are 3,900 or so clones, roughly 41% of them singletons; the top ten hold about 8.7%. The sample consisted of HCV NS3-1073 tetramer-sorted CD8+ T cells from PBMCs, taken during acute infection. These receptors came from a man younger than 40 with chronic hepatitis C.

This chain connects TRBV11-3 to TRBJ2-7; 7 bases agree with TRBD2. Germline values: CDR1 SGHNT, CDR2 YENEEA. The CDR3 has 17 residues. The V and J ends lost 1 base and 3 bases, in that order; junction bases with no gene match: 12. This CDR3 is CASSLARRDYDIYEQYF. The DNA of the CDR3 is TGTGCCAGCAGCTTAGCCCGGAGGGACTACGATATCTACGAGCAGTACTTC.

This clone is medium-sized in the sample. The chain combines TRBV4-2 with TRBJ2-7, with D possibly TRBD2 on 6 matching bases. The CDR3 is 16 residues long. Between the trimmed V and J ends, which lost 0 bases and 2 bases, there was a span of 14 bases. In germline, CDR1 is LGHNA, CDR2 YNFKEQ. The CDR3 loop is CASSQEPQRVAYEQYF. For the CDR3, the DNA is TGTGCCAGCAGCCAAGAACCACAGCGGGTGGCCTACGAGCAGTACTTC.

This clone came up a few times. The CDR3 loop is CASSQEMGVTNTEAFF. The CDR3 DNA follows: TGTGCCAGCAGCCAAGAAATGGGTGTCACCAACACTGAAGCTTTCTTT. The chain couples TRBV4-2 to TRBJ1-1; no firm D call. The CDR3 runs 16 residues. V shed 0 bases and J shed 2 bases, with 13 bases lying between them. The germline V gene encodes CDR1 LGHNA and CDR2 YNFKEQ.

V and J are TRBV4-2 and TRBJ1-1; D is perhaps TRBD1 (5 bases). Germline loops: CDR1 LGHNA, CDR2 YNFKEQ. The ends were cut back, 1 base at V and 8 bases at J, with 11 bases in the middle. The CDR3 totals 13 residues. CDR3 in DNA: TGTGCCAGCAGCCAAGGGGACCCTGGGGAAGCTTTCTTT. It translates to CASSQGDPGEAFF.

Concerning this clone: At one of its ends the junction is not consistent with the germline gene, which may arise from a read error. The chain has TRBV4-1 and TRBJ2-7; the match to TRBD2 covers 10 bases. Germline values: CDR1 MGHRA, CDR2 YSYEKL. The CDR3 has 16 residues. The chain's CDR3 is CASSQDSVAGGYEQYF. The CDR3 coding sequence is TGTGCCAGCAGCCAAGATTCGGTAGCGGGAGGATACGAGCAGTACTTC.

This rearrangement joins TRBV7-2 to TRBJ1-1, with 9 nucleotides matching TRBD1. Per the germline V gene, CDR1 is SGHTA and CDR2 is FQGNSA. V lost 5 bases and J lost 11; bases outside the gene matches: 9. This CDR3 region has 13 residues. CDR3 in DNA: TGTGCCAGCAGCCAACCCGGGACAGGGATGGCTTTCTTT. Its translation: CASSQPGTGMAFF.

This clone is labeled as medium-sized. The rearrangement links TRBV2 to TRBJ2-7, with D unclear. V was clipped by 4 bases and J by 6 bases, with 13 bases between them. This CDR3 is 13 amino acids long. Per germline, CDR1 SNHLY and CDR2 FYNNEI. The CDR3 DNA is TGTGCCAGCAGTGTGCCAGGTACTATCGAGCAGTACTTC. Translation gives CASSVPGTIEQYF.

This chain joins TRBV7-8 and TRBJ2-3; the match to TRBD2 covers 12 bases. Germline V gene data show CDR1 as SGHVS and CDR2 as FQNEAQ. With V trimmed by 1 base and J by 5 bases, 7 bases remained unmatched. The CDR3 spans 17 residues. The CDR3 is CASSLEVLAGGGDTQYF. The DNA of the CDR3 is TGTGCCAGCAGCTTAGAGGTTCTAGCGGGGGGGGGAGATACGCAGTATTTT.

Concerning this clone itself: Additional DNA sequences in this sample encode the identical CDR3. V and J are TRBV4-3 and TRBJ1-2; 8 bases align to TRBD1. The CDR3 has 15 amino acids. CDR1 is LGHNA, CDR2 YSLEER, per germline. Trimming removed 0 bases from V and 8 bases from J; junction bases left unmatched: 8. The CDR3 DNA reads TGCGCCAGCAGCCAAGAGCCGACAGGGGTGGACGGCTACACCTTC. It codes for CASSQEPTGVDGYTF.

This clone is medium-sized in the sample. The chain employs TRBV7-8 and TRBJ2-7; possible D gene TRBD1, 6 bases. This CDR3 has 14 residues. The ends were cut back, 1 base at V and 3 bases at J, with 10 bases in the middle. Germline V gene lookup returns CDR1 SGHVS and CDR2 FQNEAQ. The CDR3 loop reads CASSLEGQIYEQYF. CDR3 nucleotides: TGTGCCAGCAGCTTAGAGGGACAAATCTACGAGCAGTACTTC.

This chain links TRBV19 with TRBJ2-1; 9 bases are shared with TRBD2. Germline values: CDR1 LNHDA, CDR2 SQIVND (reference sequence). The junction had 22 bases not matched to a gene; V was cut back by 3 bases and J by 4 bases. The CDR3 has 21 amino acids. The chain's CDR3 is CASSMGPLGNSGSLRYNEQFF. The DNA of the CDR3 is TGTGCCAGTAGTATGGGTCCCCTTGGTAATAGCGGGAGCCTGAGGTACAATGAGCAGTTCTTC. The variable domain in full, completed from reference TRBV19 and TRBJ2-1, reads DGGITQSPKYLFRKEGQNVTLSCEQNLNHDAMYWYRQDPGQGLRLIYYSQIVNDFQKGDIAEGYSVSREKKESFPLTVTSAQKNPTAFYLCASSMGPLGNSGSLRYNEQFFGPGTRLTVL.

Sample share makes this clone medium-sized. This chain uses TRBV4-3 with TRBJ1-2; 7 bases agree with TRBD1. CDR3 length: 15 amino acids. V was clipped by 2 bases and J by 6 bases; unmatched bases: 9. Germline V CDR1 and CDR2: LGHNA, YSLEER. The DNA for the CDR3 is TGCGCCAGCAGCCAACAACCCACAGGGGTGGATGGCTACACCTTC. This codes for CASSQQPTGVDGYTF.

The gene calls are TRBV4-3 and TRBJ2-7, with D tentatively TRBD1 or TRBD2 (5 bases each). Germline loops: CDR1 LGHNA, CDR2 YSLEER. This CDR3 comprises 15 residues. Trimming left V 4 bases short and J 6 bases short, with 19 bases between. CDR3 sequence reads: CASSLEVGAPGEQYF. Here the CDR3 DNA reads TGCGCCAGCAGCCTGGAGGTCGGGGCACCGGGCGAGCAGTACTTC.

V and J are TRBV4-2 and TRBJ2-7; D gene uncertain. The CDR3 contains 13 residues. The germline V and J ends were trimmed by 0 bases and 6 bases, with 9 bases remaining between them. Germline V gene data show CDR1 as LGHNA and CDR2 as YNFKEQ. CDR3 DNA: TGTGCCAGCAGCCAAGAGGGCGGCAGCGAGCAGTACTTC. It encodes CASSQEGGSEQYF.

V gene TRBV6-7 combines with J gene TRBJ1-2; TRBD1 matches 7 bases. TRBV6-7 is placed among ORFs of uncertain function. V lost 2 bases, J lost 6 bases, and 6 bases stayed unmatched. The CDR3 spans 14 residues. In DNA form, the CDR3 reads TGTGCCAGCAGTTACGACGACAGGGAGGATGGCTACACCTTC. This gives the protein CASSYDDREDGYTF.

As concerns this clone: Other DNA sequences from this sample encode an identical CDR3 as well. V usage is TRBV4-2 and J usage is TRBJ2-7; the match to TRBD2 covers 7 bases. Germline V gene sequence: CDR1 LGHNA, CDR2 YNFKEQ. V lost 0 bases and J lost 6; bases outside the gene matches: 2. The CDR3 extends over 13 amino acids. The CDR3 region is CASSQEAGSEQYF. CDR3 in DNA: TGTGCCAGCAGCCAAGAAGCGGGAAGCGAGCAGTACTTC.

This clone was seen a single time. The rearrangement joins TRBV4-2 to TRBJ1-3; D ambiguous. Germline CDR1 is LGHNA and CDR2 is YNFKEQ. CDR3 length: 17 residues. V was shortened by 0 bases and J by 0 bases, with 12 bases between the two germline ends. The CDR3 DNA sequence: TGTGCCAGCAGCCAAGATATCCCGCCCCCCTCTGGAAACACCATATATTTT. It yields the protein CASSQDIPPPSGNTIYF.

This clone has just a few counts. The chain has TRBV25-1 and TRBJ1-1; D is unclear. The CDR3 consists of 13 residues. Deletions cut 5 bases from V and 1 base from J, with 8 bases between. Germline V CDR1 and CDR2: MGHDK, SYGVNS. CDR3 in amino acids: CASSSSRNTEAFF. The CDR3 nucleotides read TGTGCCAGCAGTTCGTCCAGGAACACTGAAGCTTTCTTT.

This clone counts as medium-sized. The sample holds other DNA sequences that translate to the same CDR3. CDR3: CASSQEPTGGTNTGELFF. The CDR3 DNA follows: TGCGCCAGCAGCCAAGAGCCAACCGGGGGAACGAACACCGGGGAGCTGTTTTTT. V is TRBV4-3 and J is TRBJ2-2; D perhaps matches TRBD2 (6 bases). CDR3 length equals 18 residues. Germline loops: CDR1 LGHNA, CDR2 YSLEER. V was cut by 0 bases and J by 0 bases, with 14 bases left in between.

This rearrangement joins TRBV7-3 to TRBJ2-1; D perhaps matches TRBD2 (5 bases). V lost 2 bases, J lost 9 bases, and 11 bases lay in between. The CDR3 has 13 amino acids. In germline, CDR1 is SGHTA, CDR2 FQGTGA. CDR3 in amino acids: CASSLPGVGEQFF. The CDR3 nucleotides are TGTGCCAGCAGCTTACCCGGGGTGGGTGAGCAGTTCTTC.

This clone qualifies as medium-sized. V and J are TRBV4-3 and TRBJ2-7, with 8 nucleotides matching TRBD1. The germline V gene encodes CDR1 LGHNA and CDR2 YSLEER. The CDR3 is 17 amino acids. With V trimmed by 0 bases and J by 3 bases, 10 bases remained unmatched. The CDR3 sequence is CASSQDRGLWMGYEQYF. In nucleotides, the CDR3 is TGCGCCAGCAGCCAAGACAGGGGGCTCTGGATGGGCTACGAGCAGTACTTC.

This clone was observed a handful of times. V and J are TRBV12-1 and TRBJ1-1. TRBV12-1 is noted as a pseudogene. The CDR3 runs to 17 residues. For the CDR3, the DNA is TGTGCCAGCAGCTTTTCGGGGGCGCGACCCTTGAACACTGAAGCTTTCTTT. Translated, it gives CASSFSGARPLNTEAFF.

This clone qualifies as medium-sized (0.01 to 0.1%). The rearrangement uses TRBV9 and TRBJ2-1, with no clear D. CDR1 is SGDLS and CDR2 is YYNGEE in the germline V gene. Trimming pared 0 bases from V and 8 bases from J, leaving 18 bases between. The CDR3 runs 16 residues. The CDR3 protein is CASSVVGVPPDDEQFF. DNA for the CDR3: TGTGCCAGCAGCGTAGTTGGGGTCCCACCGGATGATGAGCAGTTCTTC.

There are a few counts of this clone. J is TRBJ2-2 and V is TRBV4-2; TRBD2 matches 9 bases. The V gene's germline CDR1 is LGHNA and CDR2 YNFKEQ. Trimming cost V 0 bases and J 0 bases; bases outside gene matches: 5. The CDR3 totals 18 residues. The CDR3 loop is CASSQEVAGATNTGELFF. In nucleotides, the CDR3 is TGTGCCAGCAGCCAAGAAGTAGCGGGGGCCACGAACACCGGGGAGCTGTTTTTT.

The V and J genes are TRBV4-3 and TRBJ2-5; D ambiguous. Trimming took 3 bases from V and 7 from J, leaving 18 bases between them. CDR3 length: 15 amino acids. Looked up from germline, CDR1 is LGHNA and CDR2 is YSLEER. Written as DNA, the CDR3 is TGCGCCAGCAGCCAGGCTGATTCGGAGCCGGGGACCCAGTACTTC. This sequence encodes CASSQADSEPGTQYF.

CDR3 nucleotides: TGTGCCAGCAGCCAAGTCATAGGACAGGGGTCCTACAATGAGCAGTTCTTC. Encoded protein: CASSQVIGQGSYNEQFF. The J gene is TRBJ2-1, the V gene TRBV4-2; TRBD1 aligns across 9 bases. Germline CDR1 LGHNA, CDR2 YNFKEQ. The CDR3 totals 17 residues. Unmatched junction bases numbered 5, after V lost 1 base and J lost 1 base.

Worth noting for this clone: Its ends do not fully match the called genes, so a read error is possible. The CDR3 bases are TGCGCCAGCAGCCAAGAACCCGGGGGTACCGGGGAGCTGTTTTTT. Translation: CASSQEPGGTGELFF. The chain links TRBV7-9 to TRBJ2-2; tentative D call: TRBD2 (6 bases). CDR3 length: 15 amino acids. CDR1 is SEHNR and CDR2 is FQNEAQ in the germline V gene (reference sequence).

This clone is categorized as medium-sized. The V call is TRBV30, the J call TRBJ2-7; TRBD2 matches 13 bases. The CDR3 spans 15 residues. Germline loops: CDR1 GTSNPN, CDR2 SVGIG (reference sequence). V gave up 0 bases and J gave up 3 bases; unmatched junction bases: 2. CDR3 protein: CAWSVLAGGHYEQYF. DNA of the CDR3: TGTGCCTGGAGTGTACTAGCGGGGGGGCACTACGAGCAGTACTTC.

The chain is built from TRBV15 and TRBJ2-5, with D hard to call. The germline V and J ends were trimmed by 1 base and 2 bases, with 8 bases remaining between them. The germline V gene encodes CDR1 LNHNV and CDR2 YYDKDF (reference sequence). This CDR3 contains 14 residues. CDR3 region: CATSRVSEQETQYF. In nucleotides, the CDR3 is TGTGCCACCAGCAGAGTATCGGAGCAAGAGACCCAGTACTTC. Supplemented by reference TRBV15 and TRBJ2-5, the full variable domain reads DAMVIQNPRYQVTQFGKPVTLSCSQTLNHNVMYWYQQKSSQAPKLLFHYYDKDFNNEADTPDNFQSRRPNTSFCFLDIRSPGLGDTAMYLCATSRVSEQETQYFGPGTRLLVL.